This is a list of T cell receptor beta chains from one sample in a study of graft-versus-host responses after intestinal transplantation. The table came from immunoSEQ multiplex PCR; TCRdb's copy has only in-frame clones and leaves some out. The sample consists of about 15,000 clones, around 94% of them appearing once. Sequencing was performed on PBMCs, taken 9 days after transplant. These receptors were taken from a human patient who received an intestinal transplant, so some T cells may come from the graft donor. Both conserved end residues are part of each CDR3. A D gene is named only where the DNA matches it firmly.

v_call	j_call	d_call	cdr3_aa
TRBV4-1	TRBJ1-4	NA	CASGPYEKLFF
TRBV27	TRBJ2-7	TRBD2	CASSFQSGRGEQYF
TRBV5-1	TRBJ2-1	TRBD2	CASSSSGRAGNEQFF
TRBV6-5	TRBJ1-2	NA	CASSYLPTGNYGYTF
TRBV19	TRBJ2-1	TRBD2	CASSIPSGRAAYNEQFF
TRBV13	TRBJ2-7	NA	CASSLRVGEQYF
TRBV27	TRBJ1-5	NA	CASSHSGNQPQHF
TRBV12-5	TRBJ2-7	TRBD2	CASGLVLAGYVYEQYF
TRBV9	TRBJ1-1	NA	CASSVVPGTEAFF
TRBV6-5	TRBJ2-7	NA	CASSYSGGPSSYEQYF
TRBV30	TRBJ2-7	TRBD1	CAWRGTGAYEQYF
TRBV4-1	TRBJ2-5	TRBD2	CASSQVGGGQEAQYF
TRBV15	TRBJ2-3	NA	CATSVEDTQYF
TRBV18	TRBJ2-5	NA	CASSPVETQYF
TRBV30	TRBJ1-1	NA	CAWTTLGGGTEAFF
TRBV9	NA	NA	CASSAAYGRTYEQYF
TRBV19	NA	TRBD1	CASSNTGGNEQYF
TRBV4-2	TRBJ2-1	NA	CASSQMGEQFF
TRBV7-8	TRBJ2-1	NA	CASSISARILDEQFF
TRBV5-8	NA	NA	CASSLATSSHGAYEQYF
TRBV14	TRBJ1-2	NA	CASSQQTGYGYTF
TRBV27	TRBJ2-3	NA	CASRLATLLTDTQYF
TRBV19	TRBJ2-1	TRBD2	CASSIDPGLAGGSEQFF
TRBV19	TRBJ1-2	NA	CAAGGVNYGYTF
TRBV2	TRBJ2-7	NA	CASRGHSATYEQYF
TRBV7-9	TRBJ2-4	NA	CASSFGRGDKNIQYF
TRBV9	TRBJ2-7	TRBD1	CASSPRVGTGASQQYF
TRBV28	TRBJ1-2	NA	CASSLDPYGYTF
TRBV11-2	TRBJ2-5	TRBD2	CASNLRTSGRWETQYF
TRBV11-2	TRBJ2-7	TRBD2	CASSLVQVAGSREQYF
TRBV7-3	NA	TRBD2	CASSLMASGRTEQYF
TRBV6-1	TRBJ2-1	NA	CASSENYNEQFF
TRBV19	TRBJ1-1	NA	CASSLGGTFLNTEAFF
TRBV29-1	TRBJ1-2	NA	CSVPSTDTNYGYTF
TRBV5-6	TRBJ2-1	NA	CASSFTGFYNEQFF
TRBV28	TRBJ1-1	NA	CGCIMNTEAFF
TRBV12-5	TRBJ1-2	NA	CASGAQPSDRIYGYTF